This passage covers 9 T cell receptor beta chains from one sample sequenced in a study of OX40 agonist ivuxolimab in advanced cancers. Profiled with immunoSEQ multiplex PCR; TCRdb holds only in-frame clones, not every one. Here the sample spans about 58,000 clones, roughly 89% being singletons. This sample comprised CD4+ or CD8+ T cells sorted from blood, obtained in a trial of the OX40 agonist ivuxolimab. The receptors come from an adult with an advanced solid tumor such as melanoma, head and neck, liver or kidney cancer.

CDR3 in DNA: TGTGCCAGCAGCTTTGTAGCCAACTATGGCTACACCTTC. It encodes CASSFVANYGYTF. V is TRBV5-6 and J is TRBJ1-2, with no clear D. The CDR3 length is 13 residues. Per germline, CDR1 SGHDT and CDR2 YYEEEE. V was pared by 2 bases and J by 2 bases, with 7 bases between.

The chain links TRBV5-6 to TRBJ2-4, with TRBD2 matching 8 bases. Germline V gene sequence: CDR1 SGHDT, CDR2 YYEEEE. The CDR3 has 15 amino acids. V shed 3 bases and J 7 bases; nucleotides not matched to a gene: 9. The chain's CDR3 is CASSSLSGGVNIQYF. The CDR3 DNA reads TGTGCCAGCAGCTCCCTATCGGGGGGGGTGAACATTCAGTACTTC.

The CDR3 nucleotides are TGCGCCAGCAGCTTGGGTATCTCAACTAATGAAAAACTGTTTTTT. Its protein product is CASSLGISTNEKLFF. This chain uses TRBV5-1 with TRBJ1-4; the D is unclear. CDR3 length equals 15 residues. Trimming left V 0 bases short and J 0 bases short, with 6 bases between. Per the germline V gene, CDR1 is SGHRS and CDR2 is YFSETQ.

V and J are TRBV6-1 and TRBJ2-3, with a possible D match to TRBD1 (5 bases). The CDR3 covers 14 residues. V gave up 4 bases and J gave up 5 bases, with 13 bases separating them. Germline CDR1 reads MNHNS; CDR2 reads SASEGT. Here the CDR3 DNA reads TGTGCCAGCAGTGGGGGCCTCTATGGAGATACGCAGTATTTT. Encoded protein: CASSGGLYGDTQYF.

V is TRBV2 and J is TRBJ1-5, with D possibly being TRBD1 (6 bases). V was shortened by 8 bases and J by 0 bases, with 20 bases between the two germline ends. This CDR3 is built from 17 residues. CDR1 is SNHLY, CDR2 FYNNEI, per germline. DNA for the CDR3: TGTGCCAGCTTACCTCAAGGGGGGGGCCTTAGCAATCAGCCCCAGCATTTT. Its protein is CASLPQGGGLSNQPQHF.

This rearrangement joins TRBV14 to TRBJ2-2; D is uncertain. Trimming took off 0 bases at V and 8 bases at J, with 13 bases between the two ends. The germline gives CDR1 SGHDN, CDR2 FVKESK. The CDR3 sequence is 15 residues long. In nucleotides, the CDR3 is TGTGCCAGCAGCCAAGAATTGATCTCTAGGGGGGAGCTGTTTTTT. This encodes CASSQELISRGELFF.

This clone showed up just a few times. The chain is built from TRBV4-1 and TRBJ1-2, with D possibly matching TRBD1 (5 bases). V gave up 1 base and J gave up 8 bases, with 8 bases separating them. The CDR3 loop spans 12 amino acids. Germline V CDR1 and CDR2: MGHRA, YSYEKL. As DNA, the CDR3 is TGCGCCAGCAGCCAAGGGGGCGGCGGCTACACCTTC. Encoded protein: CASSQGGGGYTF.

The V gene is TRBV6-8, the J gene TRBJ2-3, with a tentative D call TRBD2 (6 bases). The CDR3 contains 16 residues. CDR1 is MNHGY and CDR2 is SAAAGT in the germline V gene. Deletions cut 8 bases from V and 2 bases from J, with 20 bases between. CDR3 protein: CASGGLWRTFTDTQYF. CDR3 bases: TGTGCCAGCGGGGGGTTGTGGCGGACTTTCACAGATACGCAGTATTTT.

The rearrangement links TRBV10-1 to TRBJ2-3; no clear D gene. Germline assignment: CDR1 WNHNN and CDR2 SYGVQD (reference sequence). The CDR3 runs to 15 residues. V dropped 0 bases and J dropped 0 bases, with 7 bases sitting between them. The CDR3 loop reads CASSESLDSTDTQYF. The CDR3 DNA is TGCGCCAGCAGTGAGTCGTTAGACAGCACAGATACGCAGTATTTT.